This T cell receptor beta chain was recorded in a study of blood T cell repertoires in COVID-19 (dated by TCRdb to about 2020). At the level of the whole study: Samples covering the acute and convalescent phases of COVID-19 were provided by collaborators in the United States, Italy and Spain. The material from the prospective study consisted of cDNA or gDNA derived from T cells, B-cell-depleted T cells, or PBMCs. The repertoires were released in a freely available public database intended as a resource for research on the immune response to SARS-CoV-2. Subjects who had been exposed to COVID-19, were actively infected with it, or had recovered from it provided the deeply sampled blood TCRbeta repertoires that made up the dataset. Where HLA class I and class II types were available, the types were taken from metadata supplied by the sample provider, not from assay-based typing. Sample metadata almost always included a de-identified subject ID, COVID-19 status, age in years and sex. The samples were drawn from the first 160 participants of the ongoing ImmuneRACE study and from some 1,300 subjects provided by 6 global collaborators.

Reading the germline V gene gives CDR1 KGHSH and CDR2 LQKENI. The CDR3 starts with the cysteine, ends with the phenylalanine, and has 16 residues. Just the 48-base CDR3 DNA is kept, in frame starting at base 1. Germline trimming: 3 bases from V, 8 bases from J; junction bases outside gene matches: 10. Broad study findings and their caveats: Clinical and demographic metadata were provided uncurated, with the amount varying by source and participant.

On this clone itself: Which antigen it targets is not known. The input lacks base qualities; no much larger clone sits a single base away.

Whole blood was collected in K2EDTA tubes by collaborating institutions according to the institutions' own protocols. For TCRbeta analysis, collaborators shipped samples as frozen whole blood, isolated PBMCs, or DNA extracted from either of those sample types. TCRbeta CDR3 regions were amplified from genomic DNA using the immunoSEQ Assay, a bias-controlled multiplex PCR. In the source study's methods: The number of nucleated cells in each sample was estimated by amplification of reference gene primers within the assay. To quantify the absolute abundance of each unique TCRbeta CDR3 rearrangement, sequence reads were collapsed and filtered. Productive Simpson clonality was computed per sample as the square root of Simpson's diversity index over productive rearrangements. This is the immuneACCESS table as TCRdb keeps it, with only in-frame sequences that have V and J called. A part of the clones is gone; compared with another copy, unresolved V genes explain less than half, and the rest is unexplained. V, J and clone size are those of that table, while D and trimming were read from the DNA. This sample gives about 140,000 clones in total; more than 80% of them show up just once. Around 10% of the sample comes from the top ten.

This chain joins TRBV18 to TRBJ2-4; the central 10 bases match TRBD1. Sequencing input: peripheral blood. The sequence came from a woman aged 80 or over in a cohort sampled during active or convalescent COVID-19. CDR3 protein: CASSPGRPGQGYIQYF. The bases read TGTGCCAGCTCACCGGGTAGGCCGGGACAGGGGTACATTCAGTACTTC.